Listed below are T cell receptor beta chains from one sample, sequenced in a study of blood T cell repertoires in COVID-19. Sequenced by immunoSEQ multiplex PCR; TCRdb stores in-frame clones only, minus some. Of some 150,000 clones in the sample, just under 85% were seen once. Material: peripheral blood. The receptors come from an elderly woman with acute or convalescent COVID-19. CDR3s include the opening cysteine and the closing phenylalanine or tryptophan.

v_call	j_call	cdr3_length	cdr3_aa
TRBV3-1/TRBV3-2	TRBJ1-2	16	CASSPPAGQGLYGYTF
TRBV9	TRBJ2-3	16	CASSHKRVLSTDTQYF
TRBV4-1	TRBJ1-1	14	CASSQDRSNTEAFF
TRBV4-1	TRBJ1-4	15	CASSQDTGVGEKLFF
TRBV5-1	TRBJ1-2	14	CASSSRPEVYGYTF
TRBV6-5	TRBJ1-4	14	CASRDRGTGEKLFF
TRBV4-3	TRBJ1-2	15	CASSQEFGETYGYTF
TRBV4-1	TRBJ2-2	16	CASSQRSRTNTGELFF
TRBV30	TRBJ1-6	14	CAWTPGAEASPLHF
TRBV5-8	TRBJ1-6	15	CASRPWGGRGSPLHF
TRBV25-1	TRBJ2-2	15	CASSRTGRDTGELFF
TRBV5-1	TRBJ2-1	13	CASSDPGDDEQFF
TRBV3-1/TRBV3-2	TRBJ2-3	14	CASSPGLRGDTQYF
TRBV18	TRBJ1-1	15	CASSPPRTGGTEAFF
TRBV5-6	TRBJ2-7	13	CASSLKGFYEQYF
TRBV7-3	TRBJ2-5	18	CASSLLASGDDKERTQYF
TRBV10-3	TRBJ1-2	12	CAISGQGDGYTF
TRBV7-3	TRBJ1-5	15	CASSLGTSSNQPQHF
TRBV24-1	TRBJ2-1	16	CATSDSGTSFHNEQFF
TRBV5-1	NA	17	CASSLDNDRQTYNEQFF
TRBV6-5	TRBJ1-4	13	CASRDRVNEKLFF
TRBV9	TRBJ1-1	13	CASSVGQGTEAFF
TRBV9	TRBJ1-1	18	CASSPRGGRGGMNTEAFF
TRBV10-2	TRBJ1-1	15	CASSEYAAGFAEAFF
TRBV30	TRBJ1-5	14	CAWSTTGLNQPQHF
TRBV18	TRBJ1-1	13	CASSPAGNTEAFF
TRBV6-6	TRBJ1-2	12	CASSQLARFYTF
TRBV20-1	TRBJ2-1	15	CSASEPSGADNEQFF
TRBV2	TRBJ1-2	13	CASSEDRVYGYTF
TRBV7-9	TRBJ1-1	14	CASSLRVMNTEAFF
TRBV13	TRBJ1-4	13	CASSLTPNEKLFF
TRBV5-5	TRBJ1-4	13	CASSLTGSEKLFF
TRBV5-1	TRBJ1-5	14	CASGTGTENQPQHF
TRBV3-1/TRBV3-2	TRBJ2-3	15	CASSLRGGGTDTQYF
TRBV28	TRBJ2-3	15	CASSFWGLGTDTQYF
TRBV12-3/TRBV12-4	TRBJ1-1	12	CASSLEGPEAFF
TRBV19	TRBJ1-2	14	CASSISGSNYGYTF
TRBV29-1	TRBJ1-2	13	CSVEDRGTYGYTF
TRBV12-3/TRBV12-4	TRBJ1-5	13	CASRGTGNQPQHF
TRBV3-1/TRBV3-2	TRBJ2-5	13	CASSQDLQETQYF
TRBV6-5	TRBJ1-5	14	CASREGQYNQPQHF
TRBV19	TRBJ2-1	17	CASSIGRDRGDGNEQFF
TRBV2	TRBJ2-1	13	CASKGGAKNEQFF
TRBV6-6	TRBJ1-1	12	CATRSVVTEAFF
TRBV3-1/TRBV3-2	TRBJ1-2	14	CASSQRNRRYGYTF
TRBV3-1/TRBV3-2	TRBJ1-4	16	CASSQTGGALGEKLFF
TRBV7-8	TRBJ1-1	16	CASSLAWGGRDTEAFF
TRBV6-5	TRBJ2-7	14	CASSYRDRDDEQYF
TRBV2	TRBJ1-5	14	CASSGQGPNQPQHF
TRBV11-2	TRBJ2-7	13	CASSTGTGVEQYF
TRBV16	TRBJ1-5	16	CASSQSTGQGMRPQHF
TRBV28	TRBJ1-4	16	CASSTLQGSLTKKLFF
TRBV14	TRBJ1-4	13	CASSQGGGEKLFF
TRBV5-1	TRBJ2-7	12	CASSLVGGEQYF